This T cell receptor (beta chain) was obtained from a study of cytomegalovirus exposure and HLA in healthy donors (dated by TCRdb to 2016 to 2017). Notes on the research overall: According to an earlier analysis of 550 to 700 of the donors, about 179 million T cells yielded roughly 100 million unique TCR beta sequences and 276 Gb of sequence data. An early release covering roughly 600 HLA-typed donors comprised approximately 290 gigabases of sequencing data and around 80 million unique TCR sequences. Among the approximately 420 genotyped donors, around 81% belonged to the genetic ancestry cluster associated with self-reported Caucasian donors. The study aimed to test whether signatures of past pathogen exposure could be identified by cataloging public T cell receptors. Using immunosequencing, the study profiled T cell repertoires from about 620 subjects and related those repertoires to cytomegalovirus serostatus. A separate validation cohort of roughly 130 different subjects was used in addition to the approximately 670-subject first cohort. To predict cytomegalovirus infection status, the study combined high-throughput TCR immunosequencing, statistical association of individual TCRs with disease status, and machine learning. A later analysis re-analyzed previously published TCR beta repertoires from hundreds of donors and added high-resolution HLA genotyping to study TCR occurrence patterns. The later analysis used no new phenotypic data to find candidate immune exposures, relying instead on TCR beta sequences and their occurrence across donors. An earlier analysis of around 580 of the donors used high-throughput TCR beta sequencing to judge whether each TCR beta V gene segment behaved as functional or pseudogenic. Donor age, sex, ethnicity and CMV serostatus were compiled alongside the repertoire data. In a later genetic analysis, genome-wide SNP genotypes for about 55% of the roughly 700 donors were used, and that subset was treated as a discovery cohort. All discovery cohort repertoires had been generated on a single sequencing platform. Class I and class II HLA loci were covered by the typing at four-digit resolution. Typing coverage varied by locus: about 620-630 donors for A, B, C, DRB1 and DQB1; roughly 520 for DQA1; over 600 for DPA1; roughly 470 for DPB1. Four to six DR-DQ haplotypes were handled as single units for association and clustering, since linkage in the cohort was strong. On average, roughly 240,000 unique TCR beta nucleotide sequences were sequenced per donor among fewer than 500 genotyped donors of the cohort, with roughly a sixth of those sequences being non-productive. Broader findings and caveats from the paper: The classifier was reported to diagnose cytomegalovirus status with high specificity and sensitivity in both the original and validation cohorts. CMV serostatus was the only immune exposure information available for the cohort. In a later analysis, most CMV-associated TCR beta chains were found to appear HLA-restricted, with HLA associations seemingly driven largely by CMV exposure. In a later analysis, several top co-occurrence clusters were reported to appear linked to parvovirus B19, influenza, CMV and Epstein-Barr virus. A later analysis associated roughly 17,000 TCR beta sequences with specific HLA alleles at a false discovery rate of 0.05. A cluster of highly shared sequence variants was judged likely to represent a technical artifact of the sequencing pipeline. HLA typing was unavailable for some donors at each locus, so association tests used only the typed subset. An association between a missense DCLRE1C variant and V-gene and J-gene trimming of TCR beta chains was found in a later genetic analysis and replicated in an independent cohort. Some IMGT-functional V segments, including TRBV6-2 and TRBV6-3, could not be told apart with the 87-base-pair reads, so those segments were excluded. A later analysis found that HLA-associated TCR beta chains were more clonally expanded and had lower generation probabilities than equally common non-associated chains. Presence/absence analyses assumed roughly uniform sequencing depth across donors, an assumption that may not hold. According to the authors, the approach could potentially be generalized to other disease states and immunological phenotypes. A further reported finding was that TCR beta sequences accurately predicted the HLA-A and HLA-B alleles for most subjects in the first cohort. According to a later genetic analysis, donors in an Asian-associated ancestry cluster had fewer N-insertions in productive TCRs than the approximately 630-donor mean. When HLA alleles, especially DR and DQ, strongly co-occurred, attributing TCR associations to individual alleles was difficult. Broadly in line with IMGT annotations, most TCR beta V segments showed up in productive rearrangements about 87% or about 30% of the time in an earlier analysis of approximately 640 of the donors. Fewer than 20 rarely observed V segments, including chromosome 9 orphons, were excluded from the earlier analysis of approximately 500 of the donors because counts were too low. In the study, around 150 TCR beta chains were listed as associated with cytomegalovirus. Only TCR beta chains were sequenced in this cohort, and the absence of alpha or paired-chain data limited detectable features. Most TCR sequences were observed very rarely across donors, whereas some public TCRs were present in many individuals. Linkage disequilibrium might explain the correlated functional status among segregating V segments, but an unknown experimental factor could not be excluded. In vitro tests confirmed that a few of the cytomegalovirus-associated TCR beta chains recognize cytomegalovirus antigens. In a later analysis, TCR association rates were found to vary across HLA loci, with the most associated TCRs seen for DRB1 alleles and the fewest for HLA-C alleles.

On this clone: Its binding antigen is unknown. Base qualities are not at hand, and no much larger clone is one base apart.

V loses 4 bases at its end and J loses 4 bases; junction bases beyond the gene matches: 6. The CDR3 measures 14 amino acids from cysteine to phenylalanine. The read is trimmed to its CDR3 DNA, 42 bases read in frame from base 1. The germline V gene (reference sequence) supplies CDR1 SGHNT and CDR2 YYREEE. The method behind the library was the immunoSEQ multiplex PCR assay. A mixture of 60 forward primers for TCR Vbeta segments and 13 reverse primers for TCR Jbeta segments was used in the multiplex PCR. The CDR3 region of rearranged TCR beta genes was amplified from genomic DNA by a multiplex PCR assay. The Illumina HiSeq System was used to sequence the amplified TCR beta libraries as 87-base-pair reads. As for the original processing: In a later analysis, roughly 80 million unique TCR beta chains were counted across the 500 to 850 repertoires, and roughly 11 million of these chains were shared by at least two donors. Raw reads were error-corrected and collapsed into unique sequences by a nearest-neighbor algorithm in which closely related sequences were merged to remove PCR and sequencing errors. Alignment of CDR3 sequences to IMGT reference sequences was used to assign V, D and J gene segments. For a sequence to be retained, a match of at least six nucleotides to both a V gene segment and a J gene segment was required. A rearrangement was called productive if the CDR3 had no stop codons and remained in frame with V and J, and every other rearrangement was called non-productive. CDR3 was defined according to IMGT convention as the region running from the second conserved V-encoded cysteine to the conserved J-encoded phenylalanine. The earlier analysis of 500 to 650 of the donors excluded any sequence lacking an unambiguous match to a single V gene segment. An earlier analysis of 500 to 600 of the donors classified V segments as functional when productive rearrangements were above 56.7% and as segregating when the standard deviation between donors was above 5%. To diagnose cytomegalovirus status from the catalog of TCR beta chain sequences, a statistical classification framework was built. In a later analysis, TCR nucleotide sequences were compared against IMGT/GENE-DB human TR gene sequences so that V and J genes could be assigned. A later analysis assigned CDR3 sequences and most-parsimonious VDJ recombination scenarios with the TCRdist pipeline. A later analysis defined each TCR beta chain by its CDR3 amino acid sequence plus V-gene family, and excluded reads lacking a unique V-gene family. As a way to deal with suspected cross-contamination and a sequencing artifact, a later analysis dropped over 550 nucleotide sequences that were highly shared and had low generation probability. A later analysis calculated a clonal expansion index for each public chain from normalized within-repertoire ranks of inferred template counts. A later analysis computed generation probabilities with a VDJ recombination model fitted to out-of-frame rearrangements, and checked the results against IGoR. In a later analysis, hypergeometric tests were used to score TCR-TCR, TCR-HLA and TCR-CMV co-occurrence, with a repertoire-size bias correction applied to TCR pairs. To estimate false discovery rates, a later analysis permuted the HLA or CMV assignments 20 times. In a later analysis, co-occurring TCRs were grouped using DBSCAN, with TCRdist sequence similarity added in when clustering inside HLA-allele-positive subsets. Repertoires with fewer than 30,000 or more than 120,000 public chains were left out of co-occurrence clustering, as were five repertoires with anomalous nucleotide sharing. TCRdb carries this immuneACCESS record with in-frame sequences only. Its versions omit some clonotypes, under half of them owing to an unresolved V gene in the studies checked, with the rest unexplained. V and J calls plus clone size are reproduced from that table; the DNA served to infer D and trimming. The sample profile shows 80,000 or so clones; 72% of them were found once. Around 10% of the sample is taken by the ten largest.

The cohort was made up of approximately 670 healthy bone marrow donors. Cohort members were all nominally healthy when sampled, although unrecorded immune exposures were likely present. The donor was CMV seropositive and was included in the group of around 300 seropositive cohort members. A peripheral blood sample was collected from each donor, and TCR beta sequencing was performed on peripheral blood mononuclear cells. The Qiagen DNeasy Blood Extraction Kit was used to extract genomic DNA from the blood cell samples. The chain links TRBV5-4 with TRBJ2-7; TRBD1 lines up with 9 middle nucleotides. The TCR originated in a woman in her forties in good health and CMV-seropositive. The material sequenced was PBMCs. The sequenced DNA is TGTGCCAGCAGCAACAGACAGGGGGGGTACGAGCAGTACTTC. This is translated as CASSNRQGGYEQYF.